The 12 T cell receptor beta chains listed next were all sequenced from one sample in a study of brain T cells in children with intractable seizures. Using immunoSEQ multiplex PCR, the repertoire was profiled, and TCRdb retains in-frame clones only, with some absent. This sample has around 100,000 clones; 85% to 95% occur once, and the top ten carry 3.5% to 4%. The material was peripheral blood, obtained at surgery. The receptor source for this set is a boy less than two years old with hemimegalencephaly and intractable seizures.

The genes are TRBV27 and TRBJ2-2, with D perhaps TRBD2 (6 bases). The CDR3 sequence is 18 residues long. In germline, CDR1 is MNHEY, CDR2 SMNVEV (reference sequence). V was clipped by 1 base and J by 6 bases, with 21 bases between them. The CDR3 here is CASSLLSWDSSSPGELFF. DNA for the CDR3: TGTGCCAGCAGTTTATTAAGTTGGGACTCCTCCTCACCCGGGGAGCTGTTTTTT.

The table lists this clone with a count of one. The genes are TRBV27 and TRBJ2-1, with 11 positions matching TRBD2. Trimming removed 5 bases from V and 4 bases from J; junction bases left unmatched: 4. Germline CDR1 reads MNHEY; CDR2 reads SMNVEV (reference sequence). This CDR3 has 15 residues. CDR3 in DNA: TGTGCCAGCAGTAGACTAGCGGGGTCGTACAATGAGCAGTTCTTC. It specifies CASSRLAGSYNEQFF.

The J gene is TRBJ2-1, the V gene TRBV15, with 11 bases lining up with TRBD2. Per the germline V gene, CDR1 is LNHNV and CDR2 is YYDKDF (reference sequence). CDR3 size: 17 residues. V lost 5 bases, J lost 5 bases, and 11 bases stayed unmatched. CDR3 sequence reads: CATSGTSGSGWDNEQFF. DNA of the CDR3: TGTGCCACCAGCGGTACTAGCGGGAGTGGTTGGGACAATGAGCAGTTCTTC.

The chain couples TRBV7-3 to TRBJ2-5; 7 bases match TRBD2. With 5 bases clipped from V and 1 base from J, the junction kept 4 bases outside the gene matches. Germline values: CDR1 SGHTA, CDR2 FQGTGA. This CDR3 contains 14 residues. The CDR3 protein is CASSPVAGQETQYF. The CDR3 DNA follows: TGTGCCAGCAGCCCGGTAGCGGGCCAAGAGACCCAGTACTTC. Based on the CDR3 plus reference TRBV7-3 and TRBJ2-5, the full variable domain is GAGVSQTPSNKVTEKGKYVELRCDPISGHTALYWYRQSLGQGPEFLIYFQGTGAADDSGLPNDRFFAVRPEGSVSTLKIQRTERGDSAVYLCASSPVAGQETQYFGPGTRLLVL.

V gene TRBV28 combines with J gene TRBJ1-2; perhaps TRBD1 as D (5 bases). This CDR3 is built from 16 residues. Germline lookup yields CDR1 MDHEN and CDR2 SYDVKM. The V and J ends lost 1 base and 3 bases respectively, with 15 bases between them. CDR3 sequence (DNA): TGTGCCAGCAGTTTATACTCCCCCCGGGGGGACTATGGCTACACCTTC. It yields the protein CASSLYSPRGDYGYTF.

CDR3 loop: CASSEPGMAYEQYF. The CDR3 DNA is TGCGCCAGCAGTGAGCCAGGGATGGCCTACGAGCAGTACTTC. The chain uses TRBV10-2 and TRBJ2-7, with D perhaps TRBD1 (5 bases). This CDR3 region has 14 residues. Germline V lookup: CDR1 WSHSY, CDR2 SAAADI. Trimming removed 2 bases at V and 2 bases at J, with 10 bases between.

The chain employs TRBV19 and TRBJ2-7, with D maybe TRBD2 (6 bases). Germline V lookup: CDR1 LNHDA, CDR2 SQIVND (reference sequence). V dropped 1 base and J dropped 5 bases, with 9 bases sitting between them. There are 13 residues in the CDR3. The CDR3 loop is CASSIAGAHEQYF. CDR3 coding DNA: TGTGCCAGTAGTATAGCGGGAGCCCACGAGCAGTACTTC.

Details on this clone: The germline gene is not matched at one end of the junction; a read error may be the cause. V usage is TRBV11-3 and J usage is TRBJ2-7; unclear D gene. Per the germline V gene, CDR1 is SGHNT and CDR2 is YENEEA. This CDR3 is built from 14 residues. DNA of the CDR3: TGTGCCAGCAGCTTTTCCCCGACTTCCTCCGAGCAGTACTTC. It yields the protein CASSFSPTSSEQYF. The full variable domain, its missing parts supplied by reference TRBV11-3 and TRBJ2-7, is EAGVVQSPRYKIIEKKQPVAFWCNPISGHNTLYWYLQNLGQGPELLIRYENEEAVDDSQLPKDRFSAERLKGVDSTLKIQPAELGDSAVYLCASSFSPTSSEQYFGPGTRLTVT.

The chain is built from TRBV27 and TRBJ1-5; D unresolved. The V end lost 4 bases, the J end lost 8 bases, and 9 bases lay between the germline ends. The CDR3 is 12 residues long. CDR1 is MNHEY and CDR2 is SMNVEV in the germline V gene (reference sequence). CDR3 protein: CASSSHGEPQHF. The CDR3 nucleotides read TGTGCCAGCAGTTCCCACGGCGAGCCCCAGCATTTT.

A single count supports this clone. The genes are TRBV3-1 (or the pseudogene TRBV3-2) and TRBJ2-5, with 7 nucleotides matching TRBD2. The CDR3 runs to 14 residues. The V gene end was trimmed by 4 bases and the J gene end by 5 bases; junction bases not matched to a gene: 7. Germline CDR1 LGHDT, CDR2 YNNKEL (reference sequence). The CDR3 spells CASSLSGGSETQYF. The CDR3 nucleotides are TGTGCCAGCAGCCTCTCAGGCGGGAGTGAGACCCAGTACTTC.

This clone was seen once. This sequence joins TRBV7-9 and TRBJ1-5; no clear D. CDR1 is SEHNR and CDR2 is FQNEAQ in the germline V gene (reference sequence). Trimming removed 1 base at V and 7 bases at J, with 14 bases between. This CDR3 comprises 15 residues. The chain's CDR3 is CASSLGEEHGQPQHF. The CDR3 DNA sequence: TGTGCCAGCAGCTTAGGGGAGGAACACGGCCAGCCCCAGCATTTT.

The chain links TRBV9 to TRBJ2-3; possible D gene TRBD2, 6 bases. CDR1 and CDR2 from the germline V gene are SGDLS and YYNGEE. The V end lost 4 bases, the J end lost 4 bases, and 16 bases lay between the germline ends. The CDR3 runs to 15 residues. The CDR3: CASSLGTPSADTQYF. CDR3 DNA sequence: TGTGCCAGCAGCCTCGGGACTCCGAGCGCAGATACGCAGTATTTT.